Below are 11 T cell receptor beta chains sequenced from a single sample in a study of technical replicates of blood from a handful of donors. TCRdb's copy holds only in-frame clones and misses some; the assay was immunoSEQ multiplex PCR. The top ten clones hold 0.2% to 0.3% of a sample with tens of thousands of clones, roughly 94% of them seen once. The sequencing input was T cells isolated from PBMCs. These receptor sequences come from a human donor in good health.

The chain links TRBV5-4 to TRBJ2-1, with 10 bases lining up with TRBD2. CDR3 length equals 16 residues. V shed 0 bases, J shed 8 bases, and the junction held 8 bases outside the gene matches. Germline CDR1 and CDR2: SGHNT and YYREEE (reference sequence). The CDR3 nucleotides read TGTGCCAGCAGCTTGGGAGGTAGCGGGGGGCACTATGAGCAGTTCTTC. Translated, it gives CASSLGGSGGHYEQFF.

The DNA of the CDR3 is TGTGCCAGCAGCTTAGGAGTAACTGAAGCTTTCTTT. Translated, it gives CASSLGVTEAFF. This rearrangement joins TRBV11-2 to TRBJ1-1, with D unclear. The ends were cut back, 1 base at V and 5 bases at J, with 5 bases in the middle. There are 12 residues in the CDR3. Germline values: CDR1 SGHAT, CDR2 FQNNGV.

The genes are TRBV19 and TRBJ2-1; the match to TRBD2 covers 11 bases. The junction had 9 bases not matched to a gene; V was cut back by 4 bases and J by 7 bases. Per the germline V gene, CDR1 is LNHDA and CDR2 is SQIVND (reference sequence). The CDR3 runs 16 residues. The CDR3 reads CASSSSLAGVYNEQFF. Here the CDR3 DNA reads TGTGCCAGTAGTAGCTCACTAGCGGGAGTTTATAATGAGCAGTTCTTC.

The chain uses TRBV4-1 and TRBJ2-2, with a possible D match to TRBD1 (6 bases). Germline V gene lookup returns CDR1 MGHRA and CDR2 YSYEKL. The CDR3 consists of 12 residues. The germline V and J ends were trimmed by 3 bases and 9 bases, with 8 bases remaining between them. The CDR3 protein is CASSQTGWELFF. The CDR3 DNA reads as TGCGCCAGCAGCCAGACAGGTTGGGAGCTGTTTTTT.

The DNA for the CDR3 is TGTGCCAGCGTTCGACAGGGTAATGAAAAACTGTTTTTT. The encoded protein is CASVRQGNEKLFF. The rearrangement joins TRBV2 to TRBJ1-4; 7 bases align to TRBD1. Looked up from germline, CDR1 is SNHLY and CDR2 is FYNNEI. The CDR3 is made up of 13 amino acids. Trimming at V came to 8 bases and at J to 4 bases, leaving 4 bases not matched to a gene. The variable domain in full, completed from reference TRBV2 and TRBJ1-4, reads EPEVTQTPSHQVTQMGQEVILRCVPISNHLYFYWYRQILGQKVEFLVSFYNNEISEKSEIFDDQFSVERPDGSNFTLKIRSTKLEDSAMYFCASVRQGNEKLFFGSGTQLSVL.

This rearrangement joins TRBV10-2 to TRBJ2-1; no clear D. Germline CDR1 and CDR2: WSHSY and SAAADI. V was clipped by 7 bases and J by 2 bases, with 12 bases between them. The CDR3 totals 14 residues. The DNA for the CDR3 is TGCGCCAGCACCTTCCGGAGCGCCTACAATGAGCAGTTCTTC. Its protein is CASTFRSAYNEQFF.

V and J are TRBV19 and TRBJ2-3; TRBD2 aligns across 10 bases. Unmatched junction bases numbered 12, after V lost 4 bases and J lost 5 bases. CDR3 length: 17 amino acids. Germline assignment: CDR1 LNHDA and CDR2 SQIVND (reference sequence). The CDR3 reads CASSSHLAGGRGDTQYF. The CDR3 region has the DNA TGTGCCAGTAGTAGCCACTTAGCGGGGGGCCGTGGAGATACGCAGTATTTT.

This clone was detected a few times. The chain recombines TRBV2 with TRBJ2-3; maybe TRBD1 (5 bases). Trimming took 2 bases from V and 2 from J, leaving 11 bases between them. The CDR3 has 15 residues. The V gene's germline CDR1 is SNHLY and CDR2 FYNNEI. The CDR3 loop reads CASSETGIDTDTQYF. The CDR3 nucleotides are TGTGCCAGCAGTGAAACAGGCATCGACACAGATACGCAGTATTTT.

V is TRBV11-2 and J is TRBJ1-2, with 7 bases aligning to TRBD1. The CDR3 covers 15 residues. V lost 0 bases, J lost 5 bases, and 6 bases stayed unmatched. Germline loops: CDR1 SGHAT, CDR2 FQNNGV. The CDR3 loop is CASSLELGQKYGYTF. CDR3 sequence (DNA): TGTGCCAGCAGCTTAGAGCTGGGACAGAAGTATGGCTACACCTTC.

The chain employs TRBV7-9 and TRBJ2-2, with a possible D match to TRBD2 (5 bases). The CDR3 runs 14 residues. CDR1 and CDR2 (germline): SEHNR, FQNEAQ (reference sequence). The V end was cut by 11 bases, the J end by 6 bases, with 19 bases between. The DNA of the CDR3 is TGTGCCCCTTACCTGGAGAGAGGGTCCGGGGAGCTGTTTTTT. Translation gives CAPYLERGSGELFF.

The rearrangement joins TRBV28 to TRBJ2-7, with D maybe TRBD1 (5 bases). V was shortened by 6 bases and J by 1 base, with 25 bases between the two germline ends. CDR1 MDHEN and CDR2 SYDVKM come from the germline V gene. The CDR3 extends over 18 amino acids. The CDR3 is CASSLLGRGPLPSYEQYF. The CDR3, as DNA: TGTGCCAGCAGCCTTTTGGGGCGAGGACCTTTGCCTTCCTACGAGCAGTACTTC.